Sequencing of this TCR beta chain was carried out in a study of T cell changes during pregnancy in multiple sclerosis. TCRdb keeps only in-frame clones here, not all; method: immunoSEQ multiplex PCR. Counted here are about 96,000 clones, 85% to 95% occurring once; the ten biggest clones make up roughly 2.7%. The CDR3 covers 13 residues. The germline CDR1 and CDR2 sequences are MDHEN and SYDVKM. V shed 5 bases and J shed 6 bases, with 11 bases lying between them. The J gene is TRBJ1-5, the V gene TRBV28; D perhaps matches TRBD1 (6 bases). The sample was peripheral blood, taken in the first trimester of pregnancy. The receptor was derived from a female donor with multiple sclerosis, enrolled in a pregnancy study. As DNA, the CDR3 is TGTGCCAGCAGTACAGGGTTGGGTCAGCCCCAGCATTTT. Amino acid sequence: CASSTGLGQPQHF.